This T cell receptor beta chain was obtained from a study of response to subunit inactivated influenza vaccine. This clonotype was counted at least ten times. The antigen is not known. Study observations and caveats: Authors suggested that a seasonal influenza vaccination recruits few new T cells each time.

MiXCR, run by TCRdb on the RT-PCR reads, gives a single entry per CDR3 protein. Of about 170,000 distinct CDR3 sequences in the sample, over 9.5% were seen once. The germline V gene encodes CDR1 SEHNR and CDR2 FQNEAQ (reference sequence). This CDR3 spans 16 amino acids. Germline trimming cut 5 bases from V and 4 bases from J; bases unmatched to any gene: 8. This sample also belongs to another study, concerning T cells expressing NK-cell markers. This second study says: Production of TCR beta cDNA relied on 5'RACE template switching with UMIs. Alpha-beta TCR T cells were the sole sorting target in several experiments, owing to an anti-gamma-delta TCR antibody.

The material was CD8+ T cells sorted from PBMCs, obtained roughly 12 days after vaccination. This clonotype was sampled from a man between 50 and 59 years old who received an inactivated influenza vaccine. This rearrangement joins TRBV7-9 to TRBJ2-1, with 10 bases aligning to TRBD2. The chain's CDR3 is CASSPTSGDTYNEQFF. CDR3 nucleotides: TGTGCCAGCAGCCCAACTAGCGGGGATACTTACAATGAGCAGTTCTTC.